One and the same sample provided the 18 T cell receptor beta chains below, sequenced in a study of T cells in Graves' hyperthyroidism and ophthalmopathy. There were TCR beta CDR3 regions amplified from RNA transcripts. A first-round RT-PCR of the TCR CDR3 used the HTBI primer set. From the multiplex PCR reads, TCRdb called clonotypes with MiXCR, one entry per CDR3 protein. The sample gives about 840,000 distinct CDR3 sequences, about 38% of which show up once; approximately 8.7% is in the top ten. The sample taken for sequencing was blood. The source of these receptors is a man aged 18 to 35 with Graves' hyperthyroidism.

V usage is TRBV13 and J usage is TRBJ1-1; perhaps TRBD1 as D (5 bases). Trimming pared 0 bases from V and 10 bases from J, leaving 9 bases between. The germline V gene has CDR1 PRHDT and CDR2 FYEKMQ (reference sequence). CDR3 length: 12 residues. The chain's CDR3 is CASSLGRGAAFF. The CDR3 DNA reads TGTGCCAGCAGCTTAGGACGCGGGGCAGCTTTCTTT.

The V gene is TRBV12-3 or TRBV12-4, the J gene TRBJ1-1, with TRBD1 as a possible D gene (5 bases). Trimming stripped 5 bases from V and 4 bases from J, with 14 bases between. CDR3 length equals 14 residues. CDR3 sequence reads: CASSRFRDGTEAFF. The CDR3 nucleotides read TGTGCCAGCAGTCGGTTTAGGGACGGCACTGAAGCTTTCTTT.

V gene TRBV6-5 combines with J gene TRBJ2-7, with a tentative D call TRBD1 (5 bases). With 4 bases removed from V and 6 bases from J, the gap between germline ends came to 16 bases. Germline CDR1 MNHEY, CDR2 SVGAGI. The CDR3 length is 14 residues. The CDR3 nucleotides read TGTGCCAGCAGTTTAGGGGCTCCAGGGATCGAGCAGTACTTC. Protein: CASSLGAPGIEQYF.

This sequence joins TRBV2 and TRBJ2-7, with D tentatively TRBD2 (6 bases). CDR1 SNHLY and CDR2 FYNNEI come from the germline V gene. This CDR3 region has 14 residues. Trimming took off 11 bases at V and 0 bases at J, with 17 bases between the two ends. CDR3 amino acids: CAALPAGISYEQYF. The CDR3 DNA reads as TGTGCCGCCCTCCCGGCGGGGATCTCCTACGAGCAGTACTTC.

This clonotype has a count of ten or more. The chain employs TRBV24-1 and TRBJ1-2; no clear D gene. The CDR3 extends over 12 amino acids. The ends were cut back, 2 bases at V and 8 bases at J, with 8 bases in the middle. Germline V CDR1 and CDR2: KGHDR, SFDVKD. This CDR3 is CATSDSRGGYTF. The CDR3 nucleotides are TGTGCCACCAGTGATTCCCGAGGCGGCTACACCTTC.

The table lists this clonotype with many counts. This rearrangement joins TRBV12-3 or TRBV12-4 to TRBJ1-5, with D maybe TRBD1 (5 bases). The CDR3 is made up of 13 amino acids. V lost 5 bases, J lost 5 bases, and 10 bases lay in between. CDR3 region: CASSRSGYQPQHF. CDR3 nucleotides: TGTGCCAGCAGTCGGTCAGGGTATCAGCCCCAGCATTTT.

The chain is built from TRBV2 and TRBJ1-1, with TRBD1 matching over 8 bases. Per the germline V gene, CDR1 is SNHLY and CDR2 is FYNNEI. The junction had 9 bases not matched to a gene; V was cut back by 7 bases and J by 5 bases. The CDR3 contains 14 residues. For the CDR3, the DNA is TGTGCCAGCACCTCAAGACAGGGGAGGACTGAAGCTTTCTTT. Translating it yields CASTSRQGRTEAFF.

In this sample, this clonotype turned up many times. This chain uses TRBV20-1 with TRBJ1-5; the match to TRBD1 covers 8 bases. V lost 3 bases, J lost 3 bases, and 4 bases stayed unmatched. The germline CDR1 and CDR2 sequences are DFQATT and SNEGSKA (reference sequence). The CDR3 extends over 14 amino acids. The CDR3 reads CSARWDRNNQPQHF. In DNA form, the CDR3 reads TGCAGTGCTAGGTGGGACAGGAACAATCAGCCCCAGCATTTT.

This clonotype was observed a few times. The chain combines TRBV7-2 with TRBJ1-5; D ambiguous. CDR1 and CDR2 (germline): SGHTA, FQGNSA. V was cut by 4 bases and J by 5 bases, with 15 bases left in between. The CDR3 has 15 amino acids. The CDR3 nucleotides read TGTGCCAGCAGCTCCGAGGTTGGGTCGGATCAGCCCCAGCATTTT. This codes for CASSSEVGSDQPQHF.

The chain joins TRBV2 to TRBJ2-3, with D perhaps given as TRBD1 or TRBD2 (5 bases each). The CDR3 runs to 12 residues. V lost 8 bases to trimming and J lost 2 bases, with 8 bases between them. Germline V gene data show CDR1 as SNHLY and CDR2 as FYNNEI. The CDR3 protein is CASGGTTDTQYF. CDR3 nucleotides: TGTGCCAGCGGGGGTACCACAGATACGCAGTATTTT.

In DNA form, the CDR3 reads TGCGCCAGCAGTGAGATGGTCCCAGTTGGCCCCGGGGAGCTGTTTTTT. Protein sequence: CASSEMVPVGPGELFF. The chain carries TRBV10-2 and TRBJ2-2, with D unresolved. V lost 2 bases and J lost 6, with 16 bases in between. The CDR3 covers 16 residues. Germline V gives CDR1 WSHSY, CDR2 SAAADI.

The rearrangement joins TRBV5-6 to TRBJ2-5; 15 bases line up with TRBD2. From germline, CDR1 is SGHDT and CDR2 YYEEEE. The CDR3 extends over 17 amino acids. With 2 bases clipped from V and 5 bases from J, the junction kept 7 bases outside the gene matches. CDR3 region: CASSFGTSGGTGETQYF. CDR3 nucleotide sequence: TGTGCCAGCAGCTTCGGGACTAGCGGGGGGACGGGGGAGACCCAGTACTTC.

This clonotype was counted at least ten times. The CDR3 DNA sequence: TGTGCCACCGGTAGCACTGAAGCTTTCTTT. As protein: CATGSTEAFF. The rearrangement joins TRBV6-6 to TRBJ1-1; D not resolved. Trimming took 10 bases from V and 4 from J, leaving 7 bases between them. The CDR3 is made up of 10 amino acids. Germline CDR1 MNHNY, CDR2 SVGAGI (reference sequence).

The chain employs TRBV19 and TRBJ2-7, with 11 bases matching TRBD2. Germline values: CDR1 LNHDA, CDR2 SQIVND (reference sequence). V was pared by 3 bases and J by 5 bases, with 9 bases of the junction left unmatched. The CDR3 has 16 residues. The CDR3 DNA reads as TGTGCCAGTAGTATGGCACTAGCGGGGGCCCCCAACGAGCAGTACTTC. Translated: CASSMALAGAPNEQYF.

This sequence joins TRBV10-3 and TRBJ2-7; possibly TRBD1 for D (6 bases). V was cut by 10 bases and J by 1 base, with 17 bases left in between. CDR3 length equals 14 residues. The germline V gene encodes CDR1 ENHRY and CDR2 SYGVKD. The CDR3 spells CASRQGGMSYEQYF. Here the CDR3 DNA reads TGTGCCAGCCGACAAGGGGGAATGTCCTACGAGCAGTACTTC.

There are many counts of this clonotype. The chain carries TRBV7-6 and TRBJ2-5, with 9 bases lining up with TRBD1. The germline V gene encodes CDR1 SGHVS and CDR2 FNYEAQ. CDR3 length: 16 residues. The J segment lost 4 bases and the V segment lost 3 bases, leaving 9 bases of the junction unmatched. CDR3 region: CASSFTTGGLGETQYF. CDR3 in DNA: TGTGCCAGCAGCTTCACAACAGGGGGCCTGGGAGAGACCCAGTACTTC.

This clonotype was detected many times. V is TRBV15 and J is TRBJ2-5; D remains unclear. Germline loops: CDR1 LNHNV, CDR2 YYDKDF (reference sequence). CDR3 length: 15 amino acids. V lost 1 base to trimming and J lost 1 base, with 10 bases between them. CDR3: CATSRVGQPQETQYF. The CDR3 DNA follows: TGTGCCACCAGCAGAGTTGGTCAGCCCCAAGAGACCCAGTACTTC. Full variable domain (missing parts from reference TRBV15 and TRBJ2-5): DAMVIQNPRYQVTQFGKPVTLSCSQTLNHNVMYWYQQKSSQAPKLLFHYYDKDFNNEADTPDNFQSRRPNTSFCFLDIRSPGLGDTAMYLCATSRVGQPQETQYFGPGTRLLVL.

The chain employs TRBV5-6 and TRBJ1-3, with D unclear. The CDR3 runs to 12 residues. V gave up 7 bases and J gave up 4 bases, with 9 bases separating them. Germline-derived CDR1 and CDR2 are SGHDT and YYEEEE. This CDR3 reads CASENLGNTIYF. The CDR3 coding sequence is TGTGCCAGCGAGAACTTAGGAAACACCATATATTTT.